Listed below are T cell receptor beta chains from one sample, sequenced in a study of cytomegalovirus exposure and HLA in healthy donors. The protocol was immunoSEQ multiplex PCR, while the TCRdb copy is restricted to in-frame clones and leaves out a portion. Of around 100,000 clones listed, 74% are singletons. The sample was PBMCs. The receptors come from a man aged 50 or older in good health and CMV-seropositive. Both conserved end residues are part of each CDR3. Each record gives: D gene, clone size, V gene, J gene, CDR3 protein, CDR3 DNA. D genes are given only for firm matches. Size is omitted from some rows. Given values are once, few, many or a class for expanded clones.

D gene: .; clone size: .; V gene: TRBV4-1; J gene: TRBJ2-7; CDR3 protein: CASSQERADEQYF; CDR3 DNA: TGCGCCAGCAGCCAAGAGAGGGCGGACGAGCAGTACTTC
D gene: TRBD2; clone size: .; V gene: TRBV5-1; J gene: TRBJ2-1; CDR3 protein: CASSFSGRVHEQFF; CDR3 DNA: TGCGCCAGCAGCTTTAGCGGGAGGGTCCATGAGCAGTTCTTC
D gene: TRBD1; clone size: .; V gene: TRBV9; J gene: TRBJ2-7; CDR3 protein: CASSVDWTGQHEQYF; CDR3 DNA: TGTGCCAGCAGCGTAGACTGGACAGGGCAGCACGAGCAGTACTTC
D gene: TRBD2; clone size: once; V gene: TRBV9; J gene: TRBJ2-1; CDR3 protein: CASSVGGRDEQFF; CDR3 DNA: TGTGCCAGCAGCGTCGGGGGGAGGGATGAGCAGTTCTTC
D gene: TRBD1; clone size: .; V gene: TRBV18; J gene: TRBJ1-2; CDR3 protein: CASSLGTGGAGYTF; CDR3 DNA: TGTGCCAGCTCACTTGGGACAGGGGGAGCGGGCTACACCTTC
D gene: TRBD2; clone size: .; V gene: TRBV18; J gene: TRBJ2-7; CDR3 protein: CASSRGTSDVSYEQYF; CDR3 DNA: TGTGCCAGCTCCCGCGGGACTAGCGACGTTTCCTACGAGCAGTACTTC
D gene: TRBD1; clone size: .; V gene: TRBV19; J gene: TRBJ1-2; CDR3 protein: CASNQGGFANGYTF; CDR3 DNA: TGTGCCAGTAACCAGGGGGGCTTCGCAAATGGCTACACCTTC
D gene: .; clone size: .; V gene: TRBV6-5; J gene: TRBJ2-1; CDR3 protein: CASSYGSSNNEQFF; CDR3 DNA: TGTGCCAGCAGTTACGGGTCTAGCAACAATGAGCAGTTCTTC
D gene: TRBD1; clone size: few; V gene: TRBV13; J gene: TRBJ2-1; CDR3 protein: CASSLAPGQIYNEQFF; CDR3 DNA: TGTGCCAGCAGCTTAGCCCCGGGACAGATCTACAATGAGCAGTTCTTC
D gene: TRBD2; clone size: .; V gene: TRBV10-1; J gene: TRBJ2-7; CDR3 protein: CASSEGGSYEQYF; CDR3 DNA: TGCGCCAGCAGTGAAGGCGGGAGCTACGAGCAGTACTTC
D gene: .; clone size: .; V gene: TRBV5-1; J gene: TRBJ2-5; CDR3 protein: CASQVVQQPQETQYF; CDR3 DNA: TGCGCCAGCCAAGTCGTACAACAACCCCAAGAGACCCAGTACTTC
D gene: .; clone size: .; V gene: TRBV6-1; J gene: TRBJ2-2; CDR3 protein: CASSEVGTGELFF; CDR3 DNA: TGTGCCAGCAGTGAAGTCGGGACCGGGGAGCTGTTTTTT
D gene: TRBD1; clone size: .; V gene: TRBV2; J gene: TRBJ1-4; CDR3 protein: CASRTYPLTGGSRPNEKLFF; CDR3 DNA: TGTGCCAGCAGAACCTACCCCCTGACAGGGGGCAGTAGACCTAATGAAAAACTGTTTTTT
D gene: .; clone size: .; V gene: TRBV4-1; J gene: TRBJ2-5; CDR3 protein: CASSQGGLQETQYF; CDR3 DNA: TGCGCCAGCAGCCAAGGGGGCCTCCAAGAGACCCAGTACTTC
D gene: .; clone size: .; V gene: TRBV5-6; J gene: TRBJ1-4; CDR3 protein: CASSSWRGANEKLFF; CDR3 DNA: TGTGCCAGCAGCTCTTGGAGGGGAGCTAATGAAAAACTGTTTTTT
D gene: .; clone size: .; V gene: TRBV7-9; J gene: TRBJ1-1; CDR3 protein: CASSPYTEAFF; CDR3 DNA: TGTGCCAGCAGCCCTTACACTGAAGCTTTCTTT
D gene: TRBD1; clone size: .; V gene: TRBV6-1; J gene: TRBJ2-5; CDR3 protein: CASSVRWRTGGGGETQYF; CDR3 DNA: TGTGCCAGCAGTGTCCGGTGGAGAACAGGGGGCGGAGGAGAGACCCAGTACTTC
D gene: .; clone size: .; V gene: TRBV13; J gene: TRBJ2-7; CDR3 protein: CASSLGQGGYEQYF; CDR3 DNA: TGTGCCAGCAGCTTAGGGCAGGGAGGTTACGAGCAGTACTTC